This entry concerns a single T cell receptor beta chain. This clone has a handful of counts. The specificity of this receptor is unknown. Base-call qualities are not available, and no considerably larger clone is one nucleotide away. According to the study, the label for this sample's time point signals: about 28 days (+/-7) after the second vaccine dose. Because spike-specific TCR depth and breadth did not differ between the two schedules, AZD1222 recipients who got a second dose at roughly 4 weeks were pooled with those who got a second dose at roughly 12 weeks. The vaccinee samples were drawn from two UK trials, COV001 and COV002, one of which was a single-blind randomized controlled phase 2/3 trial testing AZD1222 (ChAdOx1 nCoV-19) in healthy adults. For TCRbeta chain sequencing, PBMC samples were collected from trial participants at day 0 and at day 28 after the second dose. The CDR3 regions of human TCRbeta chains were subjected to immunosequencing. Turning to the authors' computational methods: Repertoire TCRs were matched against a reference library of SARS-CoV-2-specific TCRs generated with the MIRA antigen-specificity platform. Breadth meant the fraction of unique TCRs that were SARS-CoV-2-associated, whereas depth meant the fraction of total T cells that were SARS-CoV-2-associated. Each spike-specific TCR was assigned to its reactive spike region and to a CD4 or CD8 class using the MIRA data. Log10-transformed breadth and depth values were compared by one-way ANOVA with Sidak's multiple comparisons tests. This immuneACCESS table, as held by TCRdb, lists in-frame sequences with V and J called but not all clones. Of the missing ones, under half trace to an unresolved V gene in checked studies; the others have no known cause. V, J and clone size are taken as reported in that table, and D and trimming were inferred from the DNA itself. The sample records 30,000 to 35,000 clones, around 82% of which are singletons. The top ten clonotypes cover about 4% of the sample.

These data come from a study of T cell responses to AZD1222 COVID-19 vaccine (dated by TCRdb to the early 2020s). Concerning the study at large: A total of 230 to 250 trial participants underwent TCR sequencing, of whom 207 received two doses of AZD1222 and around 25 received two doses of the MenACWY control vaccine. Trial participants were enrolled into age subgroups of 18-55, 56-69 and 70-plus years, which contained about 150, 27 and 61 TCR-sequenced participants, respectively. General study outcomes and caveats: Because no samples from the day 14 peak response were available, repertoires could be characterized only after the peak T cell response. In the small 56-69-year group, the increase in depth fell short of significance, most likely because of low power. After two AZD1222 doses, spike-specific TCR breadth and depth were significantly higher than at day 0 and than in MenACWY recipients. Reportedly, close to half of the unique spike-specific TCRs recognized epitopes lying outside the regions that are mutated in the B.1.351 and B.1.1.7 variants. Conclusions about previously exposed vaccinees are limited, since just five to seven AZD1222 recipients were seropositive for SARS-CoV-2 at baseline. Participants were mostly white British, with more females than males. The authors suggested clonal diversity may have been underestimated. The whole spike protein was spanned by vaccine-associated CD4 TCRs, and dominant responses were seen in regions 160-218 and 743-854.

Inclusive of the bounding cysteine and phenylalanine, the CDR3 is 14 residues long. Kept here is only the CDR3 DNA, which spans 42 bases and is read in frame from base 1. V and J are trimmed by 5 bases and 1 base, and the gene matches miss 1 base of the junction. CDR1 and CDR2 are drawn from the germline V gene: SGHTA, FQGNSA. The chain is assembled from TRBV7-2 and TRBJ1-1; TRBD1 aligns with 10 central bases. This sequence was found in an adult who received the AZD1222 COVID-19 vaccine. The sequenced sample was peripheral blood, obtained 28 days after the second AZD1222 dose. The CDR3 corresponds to CASSGQGGNTEAFF. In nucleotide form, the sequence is TGTGCCAGCAGCGGACAGGGGGGGAACACTGAAGCTTTCTTT. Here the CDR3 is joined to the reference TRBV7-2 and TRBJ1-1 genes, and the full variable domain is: GAGVSQSPSNKVTEKGKDVELRCDPISGHTALYWYRQSLGQGLEFLIYFQGNSAPDKSGLPSDRFSAERTGGSVSTLTIQRTQQEDSAVYLCASSGQGGNTEAFFGQGTRLTVV.